The present entry profiles one T cell receptor (beta chain) with its context. This entry comes from a study of shared clonotypes between healthy human individuals. Trimming took 10 bases from V and 2 from J; bases not matched to a gene: 8. This CDR3 has 13 residues. Germline CDR1 is MNHNS and CDR2 is SASEGT. Sequencing used immunoSEQ multiplex PCR; TCRdb keeps in-frame clones, though not all of them. The sample consists of about 690,000 clones, roughly 88% of them appearing once. The rearrangement joins TRBV6-1 to TRBJ2-7; TRBD1 agrees at 7 bases. The clonotype was recovered from a man between 18 and 29 years old in good health. Some clones in this sample may be carry-over from other donors' samples. The sample taken for sequencing was memory CD8+ T cells from PBMCs. Noted subset: CD45RO+ cells pooled with CCR7-negative TemRA cells. The CDR3 DNA is TGTGCCACCGCCGGGACAGCCCCCTACGAGCAGTACTTC. Amino acids: CATAGTAPYEQYF.